This entry lists 29 T cell receptor beta chains sequenced from one sample in a study of cytomegalovirus exposure and HLA in healthy donors. Primers included in the PCR were 60 Vbeta and 13 Jbeta primers. Profiling relied on immunoSEQ multiplex PCR, and the TCRdb table lists in-frame clones only, not all of them. The data hold around 95,000 clones, with 82% observed a single time. The sample was PBMCs. These receptors were collected from a man aged 25-40 years in good health and CMV-seropositive.

V is TRBV2 and J is TRBJ2-7; TRBD1 matches 7 bases. Trimming removed 6 bases from V and 3 bases from J; junction bases left unmatched: 11. CDR1 SNHLY and CDR2 FYNNEI come from the germline V gene. The CDR3 has 15 amino acids. This CDR3 reads CASREPGQYHYEQYF. In DNA, the CDR3 is TGTGCCAGCAGGGAACCGGGACAGTATCACTACGAGCAGTACTTC.

The V call is TRBV28, the J call TRBJ2-7, with TRBD2 as a possible D gene (5 bases). The CDR3 contains 13 residues. Germline CDR1 MDHEN, CDR2 SYDVKM. V lost 3 bases and J lost 1, with 7 bases in between. The DNA for the CDR3 is TGTGCCAGCAGTTTCGGGGTTTCCTACGAGCAGTACTTC. Translating it yields CASSFGVSYEQYF. Drawing the rest from reference TRBV28 and TRBJ2-7, the complete variable domain is DVKVTQSSRYLVKRTGEKVFLECVQDMDHENMFWYRQDPGLGLRLIYFSYDVKMKEKGDIPEGYSVSREKKERFSLILESASTNQTSMYLCASSFGVSYEQYFGPGTRLTVT.

This clone was seen a single time. V and J are TRBV30 and TRBJ2-1; 9 bases align to TRBD2. CDR1 is GTSNPN and CDR2 is SVGIG in the germline V gene (reference sequence). The CDR3 sequence is 13 residues long. Trimming at V came to 3 bases and at J to 6 bases, leaving 3 bases not matched to a gene. The CDR3, as DNA: TGTGCCTGGAGACTAGCGGGTTCCAATGAGCAGTTCTTC. Translated: CAWRLAGSNEQFF.

V is TRBV5-1 and J is TRBJ2-3; 9 bases agree with TRBD2. Trimming cost V 0 bases and J 2 bases; bases outside gene matches: 4. Germline V gene lookup returns CDR1 SGHRS and CDR2 YFSETQ. This CDR3 has 16 amino acids. The CDR3 DNA is TGCGCCAGCAGCTTGGGGCAGGGACTAGCCACAGATACGCAGTATTTT. Its protein product is CASSLGQGLATDTQYF.

The chain links TRBV18 to TRBJ2-3; the D gene is possibly TRBD2 (6 bases). The CDR3 extends over 18 amino acids. The ends were cut back, 4 bases at V and 3 bases at J, with 23 bases in the middle. The germline V gene encodes CDR1 KGHSH and CDR2 LQKENI. CDR3 coding DNA: TGTGCCAGCTCACTCCAGCAACTAGCCCCAGGCAGGACAGATACGCAGTATTTT. It yields the protein CASSLQQLAPGRTDTQYF.

For the CDR3, the DNA is TGTGCCTGGAGTACCGGACAGGGCCGCACTGAAGCTTTCTTT. Amino acid sequence: CAWSTGQGRTEAFF. V gene TRBV30 combines with J gene TRBJ1-1, with 8 bases matching TRBD1. J lost 4 bases, V lost 2 bases, and 6 bases had no gene match. Germline V gene sequence: CDR1 GTSNPN, CDR2 SVGIG (reference sequence). The CDR3 runs 14 residues.

The V and J genes are TRBV18 and TRBJ1-2; 7 bases map to TRBD1. Germline V lookup: CDR1 KGHSH, CDR2 LQKENI. This CDR3 is 13 amino acids long. V was pared by 3 bases and J by 4 bases, with 2 bases of the junction left unmatched. Here the CDR3 reads CASSPTGVYGYTF. The DNA of the CDR3 is TGTGCCAGCTCACCTACAGGGGTCTATGGCTACACCTTC.

The chain carries TRBV7-9 and TRBJ2-7; TRBD2 matches at 13 bases. The CDR3 spans 18 residues. Germline-derived CDR1 and CDR2 are SEHNR and FQNEAQ (reference sequence). The ends lost 4 bases at V and 3 bases at J; junction bases unmatched: 12. The CDR3 is CASSSTSGRPIGFYEQYF. Written as DNA, the CDR3 is TGTGCCAGCAGCTCGACTAGCGGGAGGCCTATTGGGTTCTACGAGCAGTACTTC.

The CDR3 is CASSLSGRVEQYF. The DNA for the CDR3 is TGTGCCAGCAGCTTAAGTGGCAGGGTCGAGCAGTACTTC. The chain employs TRBV7-2 and TRBJ2-7; maybe TRBD1 (5 bases). The V gene lost 2 bases and the J gene lost 6 bases, with 11 bases spanning the gap. Germline V gene lookup returns CDR1 SGHTA and CDR2 FQGNSA. CDR3 length equals 13 residues.

V and J are TRBV18 and TRBJ1-2, with TRBD1 matching 8 bases. J was trimmed by 4 bases and V by 3 bases; bases with no gene match: 7. The V gene's germline CDR1 is KGHSH and CDR2 LQKENI. The CDR3 totals 15 residues. This CDR3 reads CASSPGQGSTYGYTF. CDR3 bases: TGTGCCAGCTCACCCGGACAGGGAAGCACCTATGGCTACACCTTC.

This chain uses TRBV15 with TRBJ2-5; TRBD2 matches at 7 bases. The germline CDR1 and CDR2 sequences are LNHNV and YYDKDF (reference sequence). This CDR3 comprises 15 residues. Germline trimming cut 0 bases from V and 7 bases from J; bases unmatched to any gene: 8. CDR3 nucleotide sequence: TGTGCCACCAGCAGAGAGGAGGCGGGAGCTGTGACCCAGTACTTC. Translated: CATSREEAGAVTQYF.

V usage is TRBV5-4 and J usage is TRBJ2-7; TRBD2 might be the D (6 bases). V was pared by 4 bases and J by 5 bases, with 22 bases between. The CDR3 loop spans 16 amino acids. Germline-derived CDR1 and CDR2 are SGHNT and YYREEE (reference sequence). This chain's CDR3 is CASSPHTLGGFHEQYF. In nucleotides, the CDR3 is TGTGCCAGCAGCCCACACACCCTTGGGGGGTTCCACGAGCAGTACTTC. The complete variable domain, with remaining parts taken from reference TRBV5-4 and TRBJ2-7, reads ETGVTQSPTHLIKTRGQQVTLRCSSQSGHNTVSWYQQALGQGPQFIFQYYREEENGRGNFPPRFSGLQFPNYSSELNVNALELDDSALYLCASSPHTLGGFHEQYFGPGTRLTVT.

DNA of the CDR3: TGTGCCAGCAGCCCCCAAGGTAGAGCGGGAACCTACGAGCAGTACTTC. Protein: CASSPQGRAGTYEQYF. The chain carries TRBV6-6 and TRBJ2-7, with 7 bases that match TRBD2. The V and J ends lost 6 bases and 2 bases, in that order; junction bases with no gene match: 13. This CDR3 has 16 residues. From germline, CDR1 is MNHNY and CDR2 SVGAGI (reference sequence).

The rearrangement uses TRBV6-1 and TRBJ2-1, with D possibly matching TRBD1 (5 bases). Trimming took 6 bases from V and 9 from J, leaving 15 bases between them. CDR3 length: 13 residues. Germline lookup yields CDR1 MNHNS and CDR2 SASEGT. Here the CDR3 reads CASSLAGLGEQFF. In DNA form, the CDR3 reads TGTGCCAGCAGCTTGGCAGGGTTGGGTGAGCAGTTCTTC.

The gene calls are TRBV6-5 and TRBJ2-3, with 13 bases aligning to TRBD2. The CDR3 is 16 amino acids. Trimming at V came to 4 bases and at J to 2 bases, leaving 3 bases not matched to a gene. Germline V gene data show CDR1 as MNHEY and CDR2 as SVGAGI. Written as DNA, the CDR3 is TGTGCCAGCAGTTTGACTAGCGGGGGGCTCACAGATACGCAGTATTTT. Protein: CASSLTSGGLTDTQYF.

V usage is TRBV28 and J usage is TRBJ1-2; D perhaps matches TRBD1 (5 bases). The CDR3 runs 11 residues. From germline, CDR1 is MDHEN and CDR2 SYDVKM. V gave up 8 bases and J gave up 4 bases, with 8 bases separating them. CDR3 region: CASGTFYGYTF. The DNA for the CDR3 is TGTGCCAGCGGGACTTTCTATGGCTACACCTTC.

The chain combines TRBV30 with TRBJ2-1; 8 nucleotides line up with TRBD2. CDR3 length: 14 amino acids. CDR1 is GTSNPN, CDR2 SVGIG, per germline (reference sequence). V shed 0 bases and J 6 bases; nucleotides not matched to a gene: 4. CDR3 residues: CAWSVGLASNEQFF. CDR3 sequence (DNA): TGTGCCTGGAGTGTCGGACTAGCTAGCAATGAGCAGTTCTTC.

This clone came up a few times. The chain has TRBV4-3 and TRBJ2-7; D is perhaps TRBD2 (6 bases). The V gene's germline CDR1 is LGHNA and CDR2 YSLEER. CDR3 length: 15 amino acids. V was cut by 3 bases and J by 6 bases, with 18 bases left in between. The CDR3 reads CASSHERVEGLEQYF. Written as DNA, the CDR3 is TGCGCCAGCAGCCATGAGCGGGTAGAAGGACTCGAGCAGTACTTC.

V gene TRBV29-1 combines with J gene TRBJ1-1, with D perhaps TRBD1 (5 bases). Per the germline V gene, CDR1 is SQVTM and CDR2 is ANQGSEA. The CDR3 is made up of 14 amino acids. The germline V and J ends were trimmed by 3 bases and 0 bases, with 11 bases remaining between them. The CDR3 region has the DNA TGCAGCGTTGATGGCAGGGCCATGAACACTGAAGCTTTCTTT. Translation: CSVDGRAMNTEAFF.

This clone appeared a few times. This chain links TRBV4-3 with TRBJ2-1, with D hard to call. The germline V and J ends were trimmed by 0 bases and 9 bases, with 15 bases remaining between them. In germline, CDR1 is LGHNA, CDR2 YSLEER. This CDR3 contains 15 residues. The CDR3 DNA reads as TGCGCCAGCAGCCAAGATAGTGGAGCGTTCAGTGAGCAGTTCTTC. Its translation: CASSQDSGAFSEQFF.

The rearrangement links TRBV7-9 to TRBJ1-1; D is possibly TRBD1 (6 bases). With 7 bases removed from V and 4 bases from J, the gap between germline ends came to 25 bases. The CDR3 is made up of 17 amino acids. The germline V gene encodes CDR1 SEHNR and CDR2 FQNEAQ (reference sequence). The CDR3 spells CASNRPIQGSDSTEAFF. The CDR3 DNA is TGTGCCAGCAACCGGCCTATCCAGGGGTCGGATAGCACTGAAGCTTTCTTT.

V and J are TRBV7-9 and TRBJ2-5; no clear D. Germline CDR1 SEHNR, CDR2 FQNEAQ (reference sequence). The V and J ends lost 5 bases and 2 bases respectively, with 3 bases between them. The CDR3 sequence is 11 residues long. The CDR3 nucleotides read TGTGCCAGCAGCCCGCAAGAGACCCAGTACTTC. Protein: CASSPQETQYF.

The chain recombines TRBV2 with TRBJ2-7, with a weak D call TRBD2 (6 bases). Between the trimmed V and J ends, which lost 7 bases and 3 bases, there was a span of 22 bases. The CDR3 runs to 16 residues. Germline V gene data show CDR1 as SNHLY and CDR2 as FYNNEI. Here the CDR3 reads CASNLGGGVNYYEQYF. CDR3 DNA sequence: TGTGCCAGCAACCTCGGGGGAGGAGTAAACTACTACGAGCAGTACTTC.

In its sample, this clone was seen a few times. The chain recombines TRBV5-1 with TRBJ1-1, with 8 positions matching TRBD1. Per the germline V gene, CDR1 is SGHRS and CDR2 is YFSETQ. V dropped 0 bases and J dropped 4; count of bases not matched to a gene: 5. The CDR3 consists of 15 residues. Written as DNA, the CDR3 is TGCGCCAGCAGCTTGGGGCAGGGGGCGCCCACTGAAGCTTTCTTT. This sequence encodes CASSLGQGAPTEAFF.

The genes are TRBV28 and TRBJ1-4, with TRBD1 identical over 9 bases. Germline lookup yields CDR1 MDHEN and CDR2 SYDVKM. This CDR3 spans 17 amino acids. V dropped 4 bases and J dropped 0; count of bases not matched to a gene: 6. CDR3 amino acids: CASSSPGQGSTNEKLFF. The CDR3 region has the DNA TGTGCCAGCAGTTCTCCGGGACAGGGTTCAACTAATGAAAAACTGTTTTTT.

The chain has TRBV11-3 and TRBJ2-4, with 8 bases identical to TRBD1. The CDR3 consists of 14 residues. V gave up 5 bases and J gave up 8 bases; unmatched junction bases: 8. CDR1 is SGHNT, CDR2 YENEEA, per germline. CDR3 coding DNA: TGTGCCAGCAGCCCCGGGACAGGCTGGGACATTCAGTACTTC. This codes for CASSPGTGWDIQYF.

This clone occurred a few times. The chain carries TRBV5-4 and TRBJ1-5; 7 nucleotides align to TRBD1. From germline, CDR1 is SGHNT and CDR2 YYREEE (reference sequence). V was clipped by 3 bases and J by 4 bases; unmatched bases: 1. CDR3 length: 13 residues. The CDR3 DNA is TGTGCCAGCAGCTCGGGACAGAATCAGCCCCAGCATTTT. This codes for CASSSGQNQPQHF.

The chain carries TRBV4-3 and TRBJ2-3, with TRBD2 matching 8 bases. The CDR3 has 15 amino acids. J lost 6 bases, V lost 0 bases, and 5 bases had no gene match. Looked up from germline, CDR1 is LGHNA and CDR2 is YSLEER. CDR3 nucleotide sequence: TGCGCCAGCAGCCAAGAACTAGCGGATGATGATACGCAGTATTTT. This encodes CASSQELADDDTQYF.

The chain employs TRBV10-3 and TRBJ1-1; D remains ambiguous. V lost 6 bases and J lost 1, with 9 bases in between. Germline V lookup: CDR1 ENHRY, CDR2 SYGVKD. The CDR3 spans 13 residues. The CDR3 spells CAISGVGNTEAFF. The CDR3 DNA reads TGTGCCATCAGCGGGGTCGGGAACACTGAAGCTTTCTTT.